This entry concerns a single T cell receptor (beta chain). Its antigen remains unknown. The CDR3 is 16 amino acids. Germline V gives CDR1 SGHVS, CDR2 FNYEAQ. V was trimmed by 1 base and J by 2 bases, leaving 14 bases between them. Each individual donor underwent a draw of about 9.9 milliliters of peripheral blood. This record comes from a study of blood T cells in healthy people across ages. Overall study findings and caveats: One million T cells yielded diversity estimates that were considered underestimates.

PCR was performed a second time for about 7 to 12 cycles using a sample-barcoded 5' primer and a J-beta primer mix. Carrying 12 random nucleotides, a template-switch adaptor labeled each individual cDNA molecule. TCRdb reprocessed the 5' RACE reads via MiXCR and lists one record per CDR3 protein. This sample has approximately 1.5 million distinct CDR3 sequences, with about 32% found just once. This receptor was taken from a woman aged 25 to 39 in good health. This chain joins TRBV7-6 and TRBJ2-5; D uncertain. The sequencing input was blood. CDR3 in DNA: TGTGCCAGCAGCTTAGAGGCGGTTAACCTTCAAGAGACCCAGTACTTC. Amino acid sequence: CASSLEAVNLQETQYF.